Sequencing of this T cell receptor beta chain was carried out in a study of T cell responses to AZD1222 COVID-19 vaccine. Points from the study as a whole: Only a handful of people who got AZD1222 tested seropositive at baseline. Donors were mostly white British, more females; clonal diversity possibly underestimated. Samples come after the peak T cell response, not at day 14.

Investigators merged groups given second doses at roughly 4 or roughly 12 weeks. From germline, CDR1 is MDHEN and CDR2 SYDVKM. V gave up 6 bases and J gave up 5 bases, with 10 bases separating them. CDR3 length: 12 amino acids. TCRdb's copy holds only in-frame clones and misses some; the assay was immunoSEQ multiplex PCR. This sample has 100,000 to 140,000 clones, with 70% to 90% found just once. This clone appeared a single time. The antigen is undetermined. This receptor was obtained from an adult who received the AZD1222 COVID-19 vaccine. V usage is TRBV28 and J usage is TRBJ1-2, with no clear D. The sequenced sample was peripheral blood, obtained 28 days after the second AZD1222 dose. For the CDR3, the DNA is TGTGCCAGCAGCGCCGAAGGGTATGGCTACACCTTC. Its translation: CASSAEGYGYTF.